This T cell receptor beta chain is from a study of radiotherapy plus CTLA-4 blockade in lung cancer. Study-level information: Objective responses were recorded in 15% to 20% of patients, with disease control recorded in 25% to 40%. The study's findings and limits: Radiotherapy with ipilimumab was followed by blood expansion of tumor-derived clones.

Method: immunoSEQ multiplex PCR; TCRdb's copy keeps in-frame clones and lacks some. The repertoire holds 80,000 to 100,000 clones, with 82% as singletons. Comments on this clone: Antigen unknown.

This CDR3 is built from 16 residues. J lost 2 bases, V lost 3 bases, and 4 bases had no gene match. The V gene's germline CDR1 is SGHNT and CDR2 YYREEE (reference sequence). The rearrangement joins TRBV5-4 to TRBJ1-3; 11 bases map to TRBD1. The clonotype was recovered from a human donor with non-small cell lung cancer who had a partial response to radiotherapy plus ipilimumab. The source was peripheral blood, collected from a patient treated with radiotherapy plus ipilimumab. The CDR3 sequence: CASSSGTGGTGNTIYF. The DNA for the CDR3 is TGTGCCAGCAGCTCCGGGACAGGGGGAACTGGAAACACCATATATTTT.